This TCR beta chain was obtained from a study of T cells in Graves' hyperthyroidism and ophthalmopathy. The study's findings and limits: Blood held most thyroid clonotypes expanded above 0.001 frequency. Onset of ophthalmopathy came a median around 6.5 months after the model predicted it.

Germline V gives CDR1 SGHKS, CDR2 YYEKEE (reference sequence). The CDR3 totals 15 residues. V was pared by 1 base and J by 4 bases, with 4 bases of the junction left unmatched. As to this clonotype: Its cognate antigen is unknown.

Absent ophthalmopathy progression within 18 months defined stable Graves' hyperthyroidism. From 10 ml of fresh peripheral blood, PBMCs were isolated. TCR beta CDR3 region amplification was performed from RNA transcripts. Initially, a first-round RT-PCR of the TCR CDR3 employed the HTBI primer set. MiXCR, run by TCRdb on the multiplex PCR reads, gives a single entry per CDR3 protein. Of some 620,000 distinct CDR3 sequences in the sample, 15% to 20% were seen once. This TCR was recovered from a young woman with Graves' hyperthyroidism. The sample was blood. The chain joins TRBV5-5 to TRBJ2-2; 7 bases are shared with TRBD1. CDR3 sequence reads: CASSLPRGSTGELFF. The CDR3 coding sequence is TGTGCCAGCAGCTTGCCCAGGGGGAGCACCGGGGAGCTGTTTTTT.